This TCR beta chain stems from a study of CD8+ T cells in alopecia areata. Study-wide background: People stayed on tofacitinib for 6 to 18 months, then stopped the drug for 6 months. Scoring of treated patients' severity used the percentage of affected scalp area.

Treatment: oral pan-JAK inhibitor, 5-10 mg twice daily. Extracted RNA was reverse transcribed into cDNA, the sequencing template. Produced via immunoSEQ multiplex PCR; TCRdb's table is partial and in-frame only. Seen here are over 150,000 clones, more than 55% observed once, and the top ten hold approximately 0.7%. V was trimmed by 3 bases and J by 5 bases, leaving 10 bases between them. This CDR3 contains 13 residues. Germline CDR1 reads MNHEY; CDR2 reads SMNVEV (reference sequence). Sequenced material: CD4+ T cells sorted from blood, taken at week 4, from a patient treated with tofacitinib. The rearrangement uses TRBV27 and TRBJ2-5; D is unclear. This clonotype originated in a human donor with alopecia areata. CDR3 sequence: CASSFGPRETQYF. The DNA for the CDR3 is TGTGCCAGCAGTTTTGGGCCTAGGGAGACCCAGTACTTC.